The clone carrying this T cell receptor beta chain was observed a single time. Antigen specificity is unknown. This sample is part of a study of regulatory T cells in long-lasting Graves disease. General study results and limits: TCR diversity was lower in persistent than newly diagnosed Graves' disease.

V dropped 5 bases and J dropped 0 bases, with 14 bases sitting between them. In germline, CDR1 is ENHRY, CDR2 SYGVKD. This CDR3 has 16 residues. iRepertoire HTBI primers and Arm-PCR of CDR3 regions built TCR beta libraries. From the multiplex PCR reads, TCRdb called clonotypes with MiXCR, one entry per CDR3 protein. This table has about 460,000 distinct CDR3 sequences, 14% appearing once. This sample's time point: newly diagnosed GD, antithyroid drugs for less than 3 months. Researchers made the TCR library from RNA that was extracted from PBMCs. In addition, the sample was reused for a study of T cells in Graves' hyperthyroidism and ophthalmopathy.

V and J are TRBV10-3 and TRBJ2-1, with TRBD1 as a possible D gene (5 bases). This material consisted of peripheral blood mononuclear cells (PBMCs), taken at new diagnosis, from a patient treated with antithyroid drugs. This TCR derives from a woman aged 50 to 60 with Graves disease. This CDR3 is CAISNLDKSSYNEQFF. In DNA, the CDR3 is TGTGCCATCAGTAACCTGGACAAGAGCTCCTACAATGAGCAGTTCTTC.